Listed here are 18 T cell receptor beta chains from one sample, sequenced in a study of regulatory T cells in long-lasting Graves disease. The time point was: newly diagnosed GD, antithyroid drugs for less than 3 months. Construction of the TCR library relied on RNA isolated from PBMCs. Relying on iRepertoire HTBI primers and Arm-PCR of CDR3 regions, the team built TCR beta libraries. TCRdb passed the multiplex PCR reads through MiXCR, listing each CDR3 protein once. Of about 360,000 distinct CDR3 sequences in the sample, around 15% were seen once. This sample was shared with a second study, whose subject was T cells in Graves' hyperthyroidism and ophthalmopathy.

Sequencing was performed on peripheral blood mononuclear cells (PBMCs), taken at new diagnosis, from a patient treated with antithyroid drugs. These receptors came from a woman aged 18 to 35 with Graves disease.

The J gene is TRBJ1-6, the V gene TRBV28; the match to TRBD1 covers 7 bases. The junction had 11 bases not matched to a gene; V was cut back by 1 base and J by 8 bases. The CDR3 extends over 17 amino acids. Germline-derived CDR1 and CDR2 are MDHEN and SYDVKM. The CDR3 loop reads CASSLYAPGGPDSPLHF. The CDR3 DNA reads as TGTGCCAGCAGTTTATACGCGCCAGGGGGTCCGGATTCACCCCTCCACTTT.

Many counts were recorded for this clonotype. The CDR3 spells CSATTGPGGNNEQFF. CDR3 in DNA: TGCAGTGCTACTACCGGGCCAGGGGGAAACAATGAGCAGTTCTTC. The rearrangement links TRBV20-1 to TRBJ2-1, with TRBD1 identical over 7 bases. Trimming cost V 4 bases and J 5 bases; bases outside gene matches: 11. The CDR3 sequence is 15 residues long. Germline V gene data show CDR1 as DFQATT and CDR2 as SNEGSKA (reference sequence).

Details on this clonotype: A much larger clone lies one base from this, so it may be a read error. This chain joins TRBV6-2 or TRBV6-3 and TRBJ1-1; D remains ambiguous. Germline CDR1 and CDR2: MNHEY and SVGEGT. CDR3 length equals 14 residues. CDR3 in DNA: TGTGCCAGCAGTTTAGACGGAATGAACACTGGAGCTTTCTTT. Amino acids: CASSLDGMNTGAFF.

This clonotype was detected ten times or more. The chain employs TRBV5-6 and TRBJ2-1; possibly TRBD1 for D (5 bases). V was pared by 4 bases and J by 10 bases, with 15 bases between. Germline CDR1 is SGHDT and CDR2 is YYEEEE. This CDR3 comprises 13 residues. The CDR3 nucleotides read TGTGCCAGCAGCGGGGCCGCCCCTCGGGAGCAGTTCTTC. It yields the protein CASSGAAPREQFF.

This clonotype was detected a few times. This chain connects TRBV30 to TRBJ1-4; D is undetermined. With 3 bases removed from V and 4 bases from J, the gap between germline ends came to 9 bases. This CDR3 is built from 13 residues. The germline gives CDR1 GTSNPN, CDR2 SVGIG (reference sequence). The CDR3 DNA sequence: TGTGCCTGGAGAGACATACTTAATGAAAAACTGTTTTTT. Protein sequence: CAWRDILNEKLFF.

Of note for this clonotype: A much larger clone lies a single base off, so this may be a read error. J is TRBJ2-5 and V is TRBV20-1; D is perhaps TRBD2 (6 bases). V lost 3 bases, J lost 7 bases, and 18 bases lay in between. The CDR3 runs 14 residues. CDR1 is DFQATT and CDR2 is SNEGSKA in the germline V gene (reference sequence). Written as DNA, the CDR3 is TGCAGTGCTAGCCACGGGGGAAGCTCAGGGACCCAGTACTTC. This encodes CSASHGGSSGTQYF.

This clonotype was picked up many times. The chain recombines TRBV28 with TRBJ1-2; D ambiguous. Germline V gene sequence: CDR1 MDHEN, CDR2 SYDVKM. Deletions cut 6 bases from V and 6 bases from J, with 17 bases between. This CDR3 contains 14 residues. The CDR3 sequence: CASSSRPLHDGYTF. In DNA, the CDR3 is TGTGCCAGCAGCTCCCGGCCACTTCACGATGGCTACACCTTC.

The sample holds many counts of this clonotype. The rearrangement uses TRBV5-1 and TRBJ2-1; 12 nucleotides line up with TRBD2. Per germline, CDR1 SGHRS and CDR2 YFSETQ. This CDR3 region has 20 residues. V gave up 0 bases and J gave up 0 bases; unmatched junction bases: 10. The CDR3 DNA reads TGCGCCAGCAGCTTGGGGACTAGCGGGGCCCTACCAAGCTCCTACAATGAGCAGTTCTTC. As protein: CASSLGTSGALPSSYNEQFF.

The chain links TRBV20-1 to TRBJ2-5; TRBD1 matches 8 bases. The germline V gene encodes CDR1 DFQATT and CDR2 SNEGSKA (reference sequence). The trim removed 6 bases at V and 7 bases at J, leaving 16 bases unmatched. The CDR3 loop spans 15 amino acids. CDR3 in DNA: TGCAGTGCGACCATAATCGCAGGGGGCGCGGGGACCCAGTACTTC. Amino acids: CSATIIAGGAGTQYF.

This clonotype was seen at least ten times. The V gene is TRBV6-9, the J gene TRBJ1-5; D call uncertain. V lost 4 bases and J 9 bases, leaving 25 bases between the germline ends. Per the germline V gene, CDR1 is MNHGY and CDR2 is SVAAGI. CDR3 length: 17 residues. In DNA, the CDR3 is TGTGCCAGCAGTTGGGGTGGCGATGACCGTTTATCATGGCCCCAGCATTTT. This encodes CASSWGGDDRLSWPQHF.

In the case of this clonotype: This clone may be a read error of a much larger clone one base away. The CDR3 region has the DNA TGTGCCGGCAGTGACGGACTAGCGGGGGATACGCAGTATTTT. This translates into CAGSDGLAGDTQYF. The V call is TRBV6-2 or TRBV6-3, the J call TRBJ2-3; 12 nucleotides line up with TRBD2. CDR3 size: 14 residues. Germline V gene lookup returns CDR1 MNHEY and CDR2 SVGEGT.

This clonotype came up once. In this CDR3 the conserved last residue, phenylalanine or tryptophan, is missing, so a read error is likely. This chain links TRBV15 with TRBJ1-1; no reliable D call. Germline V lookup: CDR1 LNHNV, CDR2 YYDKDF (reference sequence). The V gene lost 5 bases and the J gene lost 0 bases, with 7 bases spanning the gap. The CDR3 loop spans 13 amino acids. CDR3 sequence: CATSSILNTEAFL. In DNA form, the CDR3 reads TGTGCCACCAGCTCCATATTGAACACTGAAGCTTTCCTT.

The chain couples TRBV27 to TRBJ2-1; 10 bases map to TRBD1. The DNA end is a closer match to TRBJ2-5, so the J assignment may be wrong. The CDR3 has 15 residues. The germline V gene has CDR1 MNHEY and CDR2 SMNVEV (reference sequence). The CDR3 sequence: CASSPRGQGLETQYF. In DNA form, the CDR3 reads TGTGCCAGCAGTCCCCGGGGACAGGGGCTGGAGACCCAGTACTTC.

The DNA for the CDR3 is TGTGCCACCAAAGGGCGACAGGGGGACACCGGGGAGCTGTTTTTT. It translates to CATKGRQGDTGELFF. The chain employs TRBV24-1 and TRBJ2-2; 9 bases map to TRBD1. Germline loops: CDR1 KGHDR, CDR2 SFDVKD. Losses at the gene ends were 8 bases for V and 3 bases for J; bases not matched to a gene: 6. CDR3 length equals 15 residues.

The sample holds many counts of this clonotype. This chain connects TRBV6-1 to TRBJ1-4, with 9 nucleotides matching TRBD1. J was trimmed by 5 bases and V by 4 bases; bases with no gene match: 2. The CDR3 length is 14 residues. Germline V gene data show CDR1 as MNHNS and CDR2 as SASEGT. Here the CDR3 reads CASSVGTGNEKLFF. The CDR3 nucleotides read TGTGCCAGCAGTGTGGGGACAGGGAATGAAAAACTGTTTTTT.

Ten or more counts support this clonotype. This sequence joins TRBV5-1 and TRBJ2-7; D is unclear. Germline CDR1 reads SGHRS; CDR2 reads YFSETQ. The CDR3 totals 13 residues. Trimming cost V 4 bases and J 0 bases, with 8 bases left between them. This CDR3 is CASSTTGSYEQYF. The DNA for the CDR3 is TGCGCCAGCAGCACGACGGGCTCCTACGAGCAGTACTTC.

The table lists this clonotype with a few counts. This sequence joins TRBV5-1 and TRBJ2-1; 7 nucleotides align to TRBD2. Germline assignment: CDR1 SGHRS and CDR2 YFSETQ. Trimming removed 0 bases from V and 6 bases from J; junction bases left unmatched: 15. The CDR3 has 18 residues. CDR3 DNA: TGCGCCAGCAGCTTGGGGTTCTCCGGGACTATGAGGCGCAATGAGCAGTTCTTC. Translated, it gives CASSLGFSGTMRRNEQFF.

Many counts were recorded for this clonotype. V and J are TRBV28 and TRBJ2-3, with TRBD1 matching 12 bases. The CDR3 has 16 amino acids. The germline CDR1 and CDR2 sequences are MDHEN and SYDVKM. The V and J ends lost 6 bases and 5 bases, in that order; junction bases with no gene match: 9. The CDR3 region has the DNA TGTGCCAGCAGCGACTGGGGACAGGGGGCCGGAGATACGCAGTATTTT. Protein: CASSDWGQGAGDTQYF.